This TCR beta chain derives from a study of T-cell reconstitution after alpha-beta-depleted transplantation in children. In the case of this clonotype: Its specificity is not known.

Unique molecular identifiers tagged the TCRbeta library. TCRdb used MiXCR to reprocess the PCR reads, holding one entry per CDR3 protein. The sample gives fewer than 400,000 distinct CDR3 sequences, 23% of which show up once; approximately 11% is in the top ten. Per the germline V gene, CDR1 is MNHEY and CDR2 is SMNVEV (reference sequence). The CDR3 is 14 residues long. The V end lost 3 bases, the J end lost 3 bases, and 8 bases lay between the germline ends. Findings and limits, study-wide: Recipient T cells and thymic progenitors that survived were the source of the high TCRbeta diversity seen at day 60 in some patients. By one year post-transplant, T-cell counts and diversity largely arose from T cells that were newly produced.

Sequenced here: PBMCs, mostly from graft donor cells, sampled 180 days after TCRalphabeta/CD19-depleted stem cell transplant. This receptor was obtained from a male patient younger than 18 who had a stem cell transplant for acute lymphoblastic leukemia, so the T cells may come from the graft donor. This chain uses TRBV27 with TRBJ2-2; no firm D call. The CDR3 sequence: CASSFYEDTGELFF. The CDR3, as DNA: TGTGCCAGCAGTTTTTATGAGGACACCGGGGAGCTGTTTTTT.